This T cell receptor beta chain is drawn from a study of naive and memory T cell subsets. Amplification of ligated cDNA took four PCR rounds with SP2 and nested alpha and beta constant primers. TCRdb independently ran MiXCR on the UMI-ligation and nested PCR reads; one entry per CDR3 protein. The sample consists of about 26,000 distinct CDR3 sequences, around 5% of them appearing once. The CDR3 length is 13 residues. Per germline, CDR1 MNHEY and CDR2 SVGEGT. A remark on this clonotype: This may be a read error: a much more frequent sequence differs by one nucleotide.

A UMI-containing oligonucleotide was joined by 3' ligation to the TCR cDNA template. The TCR comes from an adult in good health. The chain employs TRBV6-2 or TRBV6-3 and TRBJ2-2; no firm D call. Sample: blood. The CDR3 sequence: CASTDPSTGQLFF. The CDR3 nucleotides read TGTGCCAGCACCGATCCGAGCACCGGGCAGCTGTTTTTT.